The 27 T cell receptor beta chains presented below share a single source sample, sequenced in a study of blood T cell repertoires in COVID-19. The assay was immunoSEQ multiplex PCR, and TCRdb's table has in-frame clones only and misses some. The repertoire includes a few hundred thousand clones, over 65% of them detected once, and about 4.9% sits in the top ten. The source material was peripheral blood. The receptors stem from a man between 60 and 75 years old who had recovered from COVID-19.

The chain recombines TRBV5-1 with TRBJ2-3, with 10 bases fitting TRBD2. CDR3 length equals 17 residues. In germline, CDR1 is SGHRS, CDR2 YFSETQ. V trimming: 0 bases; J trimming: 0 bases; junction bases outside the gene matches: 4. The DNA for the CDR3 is TGCGCCAGCAGCTTGGCTAGCGGGGGCCCTAGCACAGATACGCAGTATTTT. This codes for CASSLASGGPSTDTQYF.

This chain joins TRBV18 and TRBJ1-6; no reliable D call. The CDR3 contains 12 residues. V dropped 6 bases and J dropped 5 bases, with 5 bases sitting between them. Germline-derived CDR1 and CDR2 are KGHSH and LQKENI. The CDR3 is CASSLDNSPLHF. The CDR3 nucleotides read TGTGCCAGCTCGTTAGATAATTCACCCCTCCACTTT.

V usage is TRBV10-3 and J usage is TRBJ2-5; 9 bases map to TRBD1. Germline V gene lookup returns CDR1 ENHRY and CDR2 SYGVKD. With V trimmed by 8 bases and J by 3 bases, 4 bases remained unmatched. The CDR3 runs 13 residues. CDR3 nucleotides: TGTGCCATCGGGACAGGGTTTGAAGAGACCCAGTACTTC. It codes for CAIGTGFEETQYF.

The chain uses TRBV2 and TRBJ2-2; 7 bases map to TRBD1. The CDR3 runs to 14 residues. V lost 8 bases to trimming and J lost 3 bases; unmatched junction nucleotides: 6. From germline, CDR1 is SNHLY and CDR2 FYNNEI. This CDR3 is CASVYQGDTGELFF. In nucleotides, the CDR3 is TGTGCCAGCGTGTACCAGGGGGACACCGGGGAGCTGTTTTTT.

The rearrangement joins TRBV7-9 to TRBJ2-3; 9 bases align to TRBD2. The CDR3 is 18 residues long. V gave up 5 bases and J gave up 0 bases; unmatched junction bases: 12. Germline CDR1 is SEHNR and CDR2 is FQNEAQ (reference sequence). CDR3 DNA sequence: TGTGCCAGCAGCCTCGGGGAGGTAGCGGGGGCGAGCACAGATACGCAGTATTTT. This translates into CASSLGEVAGASTDTQYF.

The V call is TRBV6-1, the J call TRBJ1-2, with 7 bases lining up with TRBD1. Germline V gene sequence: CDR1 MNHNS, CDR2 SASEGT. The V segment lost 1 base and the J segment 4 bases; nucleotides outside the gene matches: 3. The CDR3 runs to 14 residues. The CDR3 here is CASSEGDSLYGYTF. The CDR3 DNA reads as TGTGCCAGCAGTGAAGGGGACAGTCTCTATGGCTACACCTTC.

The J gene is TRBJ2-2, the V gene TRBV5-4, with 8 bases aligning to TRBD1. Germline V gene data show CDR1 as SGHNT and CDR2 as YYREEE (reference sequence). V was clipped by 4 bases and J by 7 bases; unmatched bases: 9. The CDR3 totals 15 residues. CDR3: CASSLGQGGVGELFF. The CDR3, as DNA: TGTGCCAGCAGCCTTGGACAGGGAGGAGTCGGGGAGCTGTTTTTT.

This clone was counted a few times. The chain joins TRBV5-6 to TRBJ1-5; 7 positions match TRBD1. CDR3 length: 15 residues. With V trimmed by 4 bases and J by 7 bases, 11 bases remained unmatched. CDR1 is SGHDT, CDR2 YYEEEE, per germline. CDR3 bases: TGTGCCAGCAGCCGAAGACAGGGAAGGACGCAGCCCCAGCATTTT. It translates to CASSRRQGRTQPQHF.

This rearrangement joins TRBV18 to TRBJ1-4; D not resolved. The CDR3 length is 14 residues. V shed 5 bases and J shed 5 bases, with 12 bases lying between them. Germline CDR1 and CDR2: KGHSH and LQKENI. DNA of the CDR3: TGTGCCAGCTCATTGGGAGGAAGCAATGAAAAACTGTTTTTT. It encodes CASSLGGSNEKLFF.

CDR3 residues: CASSPQRGPQETQYF. The CDR3 coding sequence is TGTGCCAGCAGCCCTCAGCGGGGCCCCCAAGAGACCCAGTACTTC. The rearrangement links TRBV7-3 to TRBJ2-5; TRBD2 aligns across 7 bases. V was pared by 5 bases and J by 1 base, with 7 bases of the junction left unmatched. The V gene's germline CDR1 is SGHTA and CDR2 FQGTGA. This CDR3 comprises 15 residues.

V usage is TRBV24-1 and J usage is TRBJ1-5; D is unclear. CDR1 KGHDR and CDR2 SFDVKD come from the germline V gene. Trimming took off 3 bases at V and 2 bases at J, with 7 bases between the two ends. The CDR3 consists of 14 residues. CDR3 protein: CATSDPSGNQPQHF. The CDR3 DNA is TGTGCCACCAGTGATCCCAGTGGCAATCAGCCCCAGCATTTT.

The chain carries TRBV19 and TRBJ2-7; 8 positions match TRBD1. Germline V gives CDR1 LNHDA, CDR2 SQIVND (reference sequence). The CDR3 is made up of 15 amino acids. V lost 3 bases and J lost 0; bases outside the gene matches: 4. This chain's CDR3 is CASSIAQGASYEQYF. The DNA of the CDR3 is TGTGCCAGTAGTATCGCTCAGGGGGCCTCCTACGAGCAGTACTTC.

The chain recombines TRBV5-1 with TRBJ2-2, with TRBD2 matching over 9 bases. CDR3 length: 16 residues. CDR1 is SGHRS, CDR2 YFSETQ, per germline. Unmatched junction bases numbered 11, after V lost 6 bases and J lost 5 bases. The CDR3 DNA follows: TGCGCCAGCATCCCCGGGACTAGCTTCTCGACCGGGGAGCTGTTTTTT. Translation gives CASIPGTSFSTGELFF.

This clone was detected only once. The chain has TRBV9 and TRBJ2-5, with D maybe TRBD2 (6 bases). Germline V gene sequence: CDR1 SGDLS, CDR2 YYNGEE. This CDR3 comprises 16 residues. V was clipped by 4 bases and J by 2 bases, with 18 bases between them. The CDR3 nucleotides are TGTGCCAGCAGCCGTCAATTGTACGGGGGACAAGAGACCCAGTACTTC. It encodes CASSRQLYGGQETQYF.

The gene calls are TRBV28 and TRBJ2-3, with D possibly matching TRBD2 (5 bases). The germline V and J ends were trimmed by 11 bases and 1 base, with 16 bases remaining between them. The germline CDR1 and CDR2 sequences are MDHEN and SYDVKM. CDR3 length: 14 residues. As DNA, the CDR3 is TGTGCCGGGTCCTCCCCTAGCCGCACAGATACGCAGTATTTT. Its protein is CAGSSPSRTDTQYF.

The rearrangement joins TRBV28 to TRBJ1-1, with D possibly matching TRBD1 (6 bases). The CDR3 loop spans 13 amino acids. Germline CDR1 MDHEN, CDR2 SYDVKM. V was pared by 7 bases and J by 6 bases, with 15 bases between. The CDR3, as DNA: TGTGCCAGCAAGCCGGGGGGCTGGCCTGAAGCTTTCTTT. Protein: CASKPGGWPEAFF.

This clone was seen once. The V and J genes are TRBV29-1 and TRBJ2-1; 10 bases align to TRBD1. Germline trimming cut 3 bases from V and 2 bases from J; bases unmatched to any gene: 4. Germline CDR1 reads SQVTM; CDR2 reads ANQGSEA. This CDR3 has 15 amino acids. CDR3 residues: CSVDLGTGAYNEQFF. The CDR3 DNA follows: TGCAGCGTTGATTTGGGGACAGGGGCCTACAATGAGCAGTTCTTC.

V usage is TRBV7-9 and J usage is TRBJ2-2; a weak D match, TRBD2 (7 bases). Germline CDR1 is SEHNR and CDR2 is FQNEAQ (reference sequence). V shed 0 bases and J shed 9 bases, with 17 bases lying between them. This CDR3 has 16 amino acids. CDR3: CASSLAAGAPKRELFF. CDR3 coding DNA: TGTGCCAGCAGCTTAGCCGCGGGGGCGCCTAAACGGGAGCTGTTTTTT. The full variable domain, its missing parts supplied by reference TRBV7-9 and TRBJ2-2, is DTGVSQNPRHKITKRGQNVTFRCDPISEHNRLYWYRQTLGQGPEFLTYFQNEAQLEKSRLLSDRFSAERPKGSFSTLEIQRTEQGDSAMYLCASSLAAGAPKRELFFGEGSRLTVL.

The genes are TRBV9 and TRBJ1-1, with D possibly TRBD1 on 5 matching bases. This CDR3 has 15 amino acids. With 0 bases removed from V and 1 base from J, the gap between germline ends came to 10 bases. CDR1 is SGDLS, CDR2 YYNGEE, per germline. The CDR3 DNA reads TGTGCCAGCAGCGTAGGGCAGGGCCGGAACACTGAAGCTTTCTTT. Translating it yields CASSVGQGRNTEAFF.

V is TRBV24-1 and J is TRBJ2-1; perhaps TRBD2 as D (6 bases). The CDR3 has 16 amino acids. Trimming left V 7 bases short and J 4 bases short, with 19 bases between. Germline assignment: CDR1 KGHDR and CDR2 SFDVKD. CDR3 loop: CATRRVGTHPYNEQFF. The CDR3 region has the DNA TGTGCCACCAGGAGAGTCGGGACTCACCCGTACAATGAGCAGTTCTTC.

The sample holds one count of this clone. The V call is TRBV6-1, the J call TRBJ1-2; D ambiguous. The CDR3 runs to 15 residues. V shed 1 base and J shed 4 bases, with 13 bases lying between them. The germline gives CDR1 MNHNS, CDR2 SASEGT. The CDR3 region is CASSEVLSGVYGYTF. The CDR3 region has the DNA TGTGCCAGCAGTGAAGTTCTTTCCGGGGTCTATGGCTACACCTTC.

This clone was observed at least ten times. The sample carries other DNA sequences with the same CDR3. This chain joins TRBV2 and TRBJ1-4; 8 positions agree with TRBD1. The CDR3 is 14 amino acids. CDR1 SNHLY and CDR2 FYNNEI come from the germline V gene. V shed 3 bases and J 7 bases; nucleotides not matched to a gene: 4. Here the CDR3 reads CASSEDRVFEKLFF. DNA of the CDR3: TGTGCCAGCAGTGAGGACAGGGTGTTTGAAAAACTGTTTTTT.

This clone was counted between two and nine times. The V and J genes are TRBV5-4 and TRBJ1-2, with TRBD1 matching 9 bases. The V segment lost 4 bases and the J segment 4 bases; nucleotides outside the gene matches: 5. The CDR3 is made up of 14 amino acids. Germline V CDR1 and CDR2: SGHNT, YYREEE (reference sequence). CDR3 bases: TGTGCCAGCAGCCGGACAGGGGATTCCTATGGCTACACCTTC. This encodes CASSRTGDSYGYTF.

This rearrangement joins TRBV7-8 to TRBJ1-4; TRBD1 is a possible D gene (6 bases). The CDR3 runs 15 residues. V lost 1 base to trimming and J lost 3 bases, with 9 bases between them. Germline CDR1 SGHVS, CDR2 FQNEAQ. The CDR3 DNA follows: TGTGCCAGCAGCTTAGTACAGGGCGCTAATGAAAAACTGTTTTTT. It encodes CASSLVQGANEKLFF.

CDR3 protein: CASKGGTLTQETQYF. Written as DNA, the CDR3 is TGTGCCAGCAAGGGCGGGACCTTAACCCAAGAGACCCAGTACTTC. The J gene is TRBJ2-5, the V gene TRBV2; the D gene is possibly TRBD2 (6 bases). The CDR3 length is 15 residues. V was cut by 7 bases and J by 1 base, with 16 bases left in between. Germline lookup yields CDR1 SNHLY and CDR2 FYNNEI.

The CDR3 loop reads CASSVNTGELFF. CDR3 nucleotides: TGTGCCAGCAGCGTAAACACCGGGGAGCTGTTTTTT. V usage is TRBV11-2 and J usage is TRBJ2-2; no reliable D call. Germline V gene data show CDR1 as SGHAT and CDR2 as FQNNGV. The V end lost 5 bases, the J end lost 2 bases, and 3 bases lay between the germline ends. There are 12 residues in the CDR3.

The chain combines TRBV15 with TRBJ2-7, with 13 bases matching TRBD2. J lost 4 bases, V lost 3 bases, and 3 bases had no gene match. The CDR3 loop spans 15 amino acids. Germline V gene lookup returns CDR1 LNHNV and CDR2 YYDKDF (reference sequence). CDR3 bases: TGTGCCACCAGCAGTCGACTAGCGGGAGGTTACGAGCAGTACTTC. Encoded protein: CATSSRLAGGYEQYF.